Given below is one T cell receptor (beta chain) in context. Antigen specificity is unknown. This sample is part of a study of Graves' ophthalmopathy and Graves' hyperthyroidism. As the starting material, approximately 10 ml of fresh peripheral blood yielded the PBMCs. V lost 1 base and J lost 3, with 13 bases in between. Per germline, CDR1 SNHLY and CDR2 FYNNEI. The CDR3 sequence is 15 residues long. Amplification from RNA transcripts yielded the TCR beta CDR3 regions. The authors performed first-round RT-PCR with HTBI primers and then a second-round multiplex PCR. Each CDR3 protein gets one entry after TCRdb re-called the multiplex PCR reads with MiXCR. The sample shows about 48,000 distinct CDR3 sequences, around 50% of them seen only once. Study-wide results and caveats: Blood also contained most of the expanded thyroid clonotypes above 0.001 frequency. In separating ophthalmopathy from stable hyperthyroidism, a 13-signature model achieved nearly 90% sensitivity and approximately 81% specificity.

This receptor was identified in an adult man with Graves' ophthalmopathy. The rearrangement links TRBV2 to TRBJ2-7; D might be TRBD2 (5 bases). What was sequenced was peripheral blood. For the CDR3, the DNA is TGTGCCAGCAGTGAAGTAGGCGGGCCACTCTACGAGCAGTACTTC. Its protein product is CASSEVGGPLYEQYF. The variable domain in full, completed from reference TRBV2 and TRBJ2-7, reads EPEVTQTPSHQVTQMGQEVILRCVPISNHLYFYWYRQILGQKVEFLVSFYNNEISEKSEIFDDQFSVERPDGSNFTLKIRSTKLEDSAMYFCASSEVGGPLYEQYFGPGTRLTVT.